The present entry profiles one T cell receptor (beta chain) with its context. This sample is part of a study of blood T cell repertoires in COVID-19. Germline V CDR1 and CDR2: WNHNN, SYGVQD (reference sequence). There are 13 residues in the CDR3. V was trimmed by 3 bases and J by 2 bases, leaving 7 bases between them. Sequencing used immunoSEQ multiplex PCR; TCRdb keeps in-frame clones, though not all of them. The sample has hundreds of thousands of clones, roughly nine tenths seen once. This receptor was identified in a man aged 60 to 75 with COVID-19, enrolled during active disease. The chain is built from TRBV10-1 and TRBJ1-2, with D perhaps matching TRBD1 (5 bases). The sequenced sample was peripheral blood. As DNA, the CDR3 is TGCGCCAGCAGTGATTCAGGGAACTATGGCTACACCTTC. Amino acid sequence: CASSDSGNYGYTF.